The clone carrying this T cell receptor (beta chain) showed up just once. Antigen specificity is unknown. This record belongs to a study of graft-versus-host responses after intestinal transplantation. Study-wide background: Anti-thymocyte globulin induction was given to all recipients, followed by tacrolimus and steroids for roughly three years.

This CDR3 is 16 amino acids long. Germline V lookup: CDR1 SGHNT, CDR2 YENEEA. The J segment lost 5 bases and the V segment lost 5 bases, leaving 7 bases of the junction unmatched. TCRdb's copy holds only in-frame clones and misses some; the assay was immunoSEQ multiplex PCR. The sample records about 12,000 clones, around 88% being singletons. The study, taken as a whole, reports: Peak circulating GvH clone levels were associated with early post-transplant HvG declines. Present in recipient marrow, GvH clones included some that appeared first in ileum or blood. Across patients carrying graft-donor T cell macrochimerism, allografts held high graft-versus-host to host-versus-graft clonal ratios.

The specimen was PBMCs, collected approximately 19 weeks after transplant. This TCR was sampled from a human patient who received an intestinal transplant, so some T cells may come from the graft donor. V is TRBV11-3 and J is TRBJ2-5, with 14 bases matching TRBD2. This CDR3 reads CASSAGLAGGVETQYF. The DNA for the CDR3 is TGTGCCAGCAGCGCCGGACTAGCGGGAGGCGTGGAGACCCAGTACTTC.